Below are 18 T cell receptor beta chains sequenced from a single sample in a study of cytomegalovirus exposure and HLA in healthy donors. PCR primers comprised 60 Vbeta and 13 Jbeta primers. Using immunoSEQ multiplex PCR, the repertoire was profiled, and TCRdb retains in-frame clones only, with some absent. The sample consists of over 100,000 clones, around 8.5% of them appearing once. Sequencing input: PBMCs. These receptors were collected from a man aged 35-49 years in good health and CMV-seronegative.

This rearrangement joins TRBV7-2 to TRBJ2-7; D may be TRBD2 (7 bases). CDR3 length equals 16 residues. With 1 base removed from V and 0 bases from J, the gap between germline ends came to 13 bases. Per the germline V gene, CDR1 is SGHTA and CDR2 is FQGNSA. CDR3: CASSLVWRGPSYEQYF. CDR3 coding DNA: TGTGCCAGCAGCTTAGTGTGGCGGGGGCCCTCCTACGAGCAGTACTTC.

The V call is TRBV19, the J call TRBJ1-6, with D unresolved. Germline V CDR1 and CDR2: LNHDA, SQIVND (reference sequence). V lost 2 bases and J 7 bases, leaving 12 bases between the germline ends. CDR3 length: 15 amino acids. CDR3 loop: CASSIFAGANSPLHF. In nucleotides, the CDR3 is TGTGCCAGTAGTATATTCGCCGGTGCCAATTCACCCCTCCACTTT.

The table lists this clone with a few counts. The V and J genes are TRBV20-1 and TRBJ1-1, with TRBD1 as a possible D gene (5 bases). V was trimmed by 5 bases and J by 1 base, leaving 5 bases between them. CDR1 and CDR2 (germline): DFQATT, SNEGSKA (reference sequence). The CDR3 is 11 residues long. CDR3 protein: CSAGQNTEAFF. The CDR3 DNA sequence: TGCAGTGCTGGACAGAACACTGAAGCTTTCTTT.

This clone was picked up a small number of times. This CDR3 is CASRRRAGGWETQYF. The CDR3 DNA reads TGTGCCAGCAGACGTCGAGCGGGGGGCTGGGAGACCCAGTACTTC. The V gene is TRBV27, the J gene TRBJ2-5; 9 bases map to TRBD2. The V segment lost 6 bases and the J segment 5 bases; nucleotides outside the gene matches: 10. The V gene's germline CDR1 is MNHEY and CDR2 SMNVEV (reference sequence). The CDR3 contains 15 residues.

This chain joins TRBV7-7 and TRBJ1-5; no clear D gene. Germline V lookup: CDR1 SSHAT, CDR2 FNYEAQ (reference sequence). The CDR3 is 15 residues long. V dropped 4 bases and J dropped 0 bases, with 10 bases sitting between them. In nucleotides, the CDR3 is TGTGCCAGCAGCTCGTCGGGAACTAGCAATCAGCCCCAGCATTTT. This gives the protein CASSSSGTSNQPQHF.

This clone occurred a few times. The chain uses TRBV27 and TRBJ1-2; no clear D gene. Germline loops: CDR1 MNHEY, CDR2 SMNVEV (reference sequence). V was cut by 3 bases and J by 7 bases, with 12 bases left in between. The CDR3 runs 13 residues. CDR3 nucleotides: TGTGCCAGCAGTTTCACCGGAGAGTTTGGCTACACCTTC. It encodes CASSFTGEFGYTF.

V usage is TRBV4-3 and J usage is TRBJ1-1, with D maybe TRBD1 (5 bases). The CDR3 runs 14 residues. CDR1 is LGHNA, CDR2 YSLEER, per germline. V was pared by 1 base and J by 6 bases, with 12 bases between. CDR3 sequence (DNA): TGCGCCAGCAGCCAAGTCGAGCAAGGGGCTGAAGCTTTCTTT. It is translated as CASSQVEQGAEAFF.

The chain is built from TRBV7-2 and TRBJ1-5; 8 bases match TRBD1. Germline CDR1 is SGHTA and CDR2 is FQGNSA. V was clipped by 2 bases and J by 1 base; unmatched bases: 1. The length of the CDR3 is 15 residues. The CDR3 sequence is CASSLTGGSNQPQHF. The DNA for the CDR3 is TGTGCCAGCAGCTTAACAGGGGGAAGCAATCAGCCCCAGCATTTT.

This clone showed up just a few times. The chain's CDR3 is CATSRDPGLNVEKLFF. DNA of the CDR3: TGTGCCACCAGCAGAGATCCGGGACTCAACGTCGAAAAACTGTTTTTT. The chain links TRBV15 to TRBJ1-4; D possibly corresponds to TRBD1 (5 bases). The germline gives CDR1 LNHNV, CDR2 YYDKDF (reference sequence). The CDR3 consists of 16 residues. Trimming removed 0 bases at V and 8 bases at J, with 16 bases between. The full variable domain, its missing parts supplied by reference TRBV15 and TRBJ1-4, is DAMVIQNPRYQVTQFGKPVTLSCSQTLNHNVMYWYQQKSSQAPKLLFHYYDKDFNNEADTPDNFQSRRPNTSFCFLDIRSPGLGDTAMYLCATSRDPGLNVEKLFFGSGTQLSVL.

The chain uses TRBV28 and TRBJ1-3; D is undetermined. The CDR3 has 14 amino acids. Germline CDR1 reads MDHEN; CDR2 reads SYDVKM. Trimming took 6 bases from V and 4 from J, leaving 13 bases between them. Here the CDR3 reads CASSLTSPGNTIYF. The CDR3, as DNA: TGTGCCAGCAGCCTGACATCGCCAGGAAACACCATATATTTT.

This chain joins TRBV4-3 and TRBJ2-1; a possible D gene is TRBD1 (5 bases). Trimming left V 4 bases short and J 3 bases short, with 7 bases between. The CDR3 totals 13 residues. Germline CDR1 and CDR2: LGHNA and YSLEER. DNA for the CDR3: TGCGCCAGCAGCCGGGGCCTCTACAATGAGCAGTTCTTC. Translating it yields CASSRGLYNEQFF.

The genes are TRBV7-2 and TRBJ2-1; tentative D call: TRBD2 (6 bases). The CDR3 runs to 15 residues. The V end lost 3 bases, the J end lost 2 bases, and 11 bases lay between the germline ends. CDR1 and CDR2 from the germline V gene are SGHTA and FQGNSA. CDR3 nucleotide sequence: TGTGCCAGCAGCTTCCGGGGGATCACCTACAATGAGCAGTTCTTC. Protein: CASSFRGITYNEQFF.

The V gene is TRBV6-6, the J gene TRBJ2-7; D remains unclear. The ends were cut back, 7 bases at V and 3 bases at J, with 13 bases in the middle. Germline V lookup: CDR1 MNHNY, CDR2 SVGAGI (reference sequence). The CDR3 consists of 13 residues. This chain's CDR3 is CASTSESVYEQYF. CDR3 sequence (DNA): TGTGCCAGCACGTCTGAGTCGGTCTACGAGCAGTACTTC.

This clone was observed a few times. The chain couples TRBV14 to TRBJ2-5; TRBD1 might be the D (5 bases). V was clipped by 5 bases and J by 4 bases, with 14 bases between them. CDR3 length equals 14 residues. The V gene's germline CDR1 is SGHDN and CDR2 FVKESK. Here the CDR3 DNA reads TGTGCCAGCAGCTTCCAAGGGGTCGGAGAGACCCAGTACTTC. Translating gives CASSFQGVGETQYF.

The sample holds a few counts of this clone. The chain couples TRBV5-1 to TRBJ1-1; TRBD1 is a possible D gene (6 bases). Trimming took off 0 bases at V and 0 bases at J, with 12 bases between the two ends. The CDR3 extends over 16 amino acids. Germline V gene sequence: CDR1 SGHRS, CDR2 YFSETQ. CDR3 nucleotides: TGCGCCAGCAGCTTGGTTTCAGGGGCCTTGAACACTGAAGCTTTCTTT. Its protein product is CASSLVSGALNTEAFF. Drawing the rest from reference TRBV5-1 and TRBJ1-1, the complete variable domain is KAGVTQTPRYLIKTRGQQVTLSCSPISGHRSVSWYQQTPGQGLQFLFEYFSETQRNKGNFPGRFSGRQFSNSRSEMNVSTLELGDSALYLCASSLVSGALNTEAFFGQGTRLTVV.

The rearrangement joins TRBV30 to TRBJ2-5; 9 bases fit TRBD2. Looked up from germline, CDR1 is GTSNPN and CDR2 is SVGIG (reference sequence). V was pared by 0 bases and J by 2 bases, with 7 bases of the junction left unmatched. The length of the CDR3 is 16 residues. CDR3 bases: TGTGCCTGGAGTGTACCAATAGCGGGGGTTCAAGAGACCCAGTACTTC. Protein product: CAWSVPIAGVQETQYF.

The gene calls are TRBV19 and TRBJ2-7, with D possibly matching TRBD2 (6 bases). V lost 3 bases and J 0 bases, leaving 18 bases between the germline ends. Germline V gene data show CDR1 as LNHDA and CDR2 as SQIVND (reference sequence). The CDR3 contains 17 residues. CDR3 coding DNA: TGTGCCAGTAGTATCGGGGAGCGGGCTCCTTCCTCCTACGAGCAGTACTTC. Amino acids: CASSIGERAPSSYEQYF.

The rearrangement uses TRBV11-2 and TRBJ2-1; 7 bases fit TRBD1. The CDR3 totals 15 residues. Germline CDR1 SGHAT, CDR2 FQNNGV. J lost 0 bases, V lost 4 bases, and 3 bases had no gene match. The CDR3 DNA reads TGTGCCAGCAGCTCAGGGGGAAGCTCCTACAATGAGCAGTTCTTC. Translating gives CASSSGGSSYNEQFF.